This entry lists 27 T cell receptor beta chains sequenced from one sample in a study of T-cell reconstitution after alpha-beta-depleted transplantation in children. Construction of the TCRbeta library involved unique molecular identifiers. TCRdb passed the PCR reads through MiXCR, listing each CDR3 protein once. The table includes approximately 200,000 distinct CDR3 sequences, just over 14% detected once. The sequencing used PBMCs from the stem cell graft donor, collected from the stem cell graft. The receptors shown here come from a human donor who donated a stem cell graft to a child with acute lymphoblastic leukemia.

This clonotype was recorded a few times. V gene TRBV25-1 combines with J gene TRBJ1-2, with TRBD1 identical over 9 bases. J lost 4 bases, V lost 3 bases, and 12 bases had no gene match. The CDR3 is 17 amino acids. Germline loops: CDR1 MGHDK, CDR2 SYGVNS. The CDR3 loop is CASSDPGTGNLVYGYTF. The CDR3 nucleotides are TGTGCCAGCAGTGACCCCGGGACAGGGAATCTAGTCTATGGCTACACCTTC.

This clonotype was counted at least ten times. This chain connects TRBV12-3 or TRBV12-4 to TRBJ2-3; D gene uncertain. V lost 2 bases and J 0 bases, leaving 3 bases between the germline ends. The CDR3 spans 13 residues. CDR3 in amino acids: CASSLLSTDTQYF. The CDR3, as DNA: TGTGCCAGCAGTTTACTGAGCACAGATACGCAGTATTTT.

This clonotype was found a few times. In nucleotides, the CDR3 is TGTGCCAGCAGTTATTTGGGTCTGAAGCCCTACAATGAGCAGTTCTTC. It codes for CASSYLGLKPYNEQFF. This chain uses TRBV6-5 with TRBJ2-1; D ambiguous. V was trimmed by 3 bases and J by 2 bases, leaving 14 bases between them. Germline V gene lookup returns CDR1 MNHEY and CDR2 SVGAGI. The CDR3 length is 16 residues.

There are many counts of this clonotype. This chain uses TRBV7-9 with TRBJ2-7, with 10 bases that match TRBD1. This CDR3 has 14 residues. The germline V gene encodes CDR1 SEHNR and CDR2 FQNEAQ (reference sequence). V dropped 5 bases and J dropped 4; count of bases not matched to a gene: 5. The CDR3 here is CASSPTGQGYEQYF. The CDR3 nucleotides read TGTGCCAGCAGCCCGACGGGACAGGGGTACGAGCAGTACTTC.

This clonotype has just a few counts. The chain combines TRBV20-1 with TRBJ2-3; 8 bases agree with TRBD2. This CDR3 has 15 residues. The J segment lost 4 bases and the V segment lost 0 bases, leaving 6 bases of the junction unmatched. Germline CDR1 reads DFQATT; CDR2 reads SNEGSKA (reference sequence). The CDR3 spells CSARDAGRAPDTQYF. CDR3 DNA: TGCAGTGCTAGAGATGCCGGGAGGGCCCCAGATACGCAGTATTTT.

This clonotype was counted ten times or more. The chain links TRBV7-6 to TRBJ1-6; a weak D match, TRBD1 (6 bases). V was shortened by 5 bases and J by 8 bases, with 13 bases between the two germline ends. Germline V CDR1 and CDR2: SGHVS, FNYEAQ. This CDR3 has 14 residues. CDR3 sequence: CASSLRDKDSPLHF. The CDR3 bases are TGTGCCAGCAGCCTCCGGGACAAGGATTCACCCCTCCACTTT.

The rearrangement links TRBV7-9 to TRBJ2-1; 8 bases map to TRBD2. The V gene end was trimmed by 5 bases and the J gene end by 0 bases; junction bases not matched to a gene: 6. The CDR3 totals 16 residues. Germline V gene lookup returns CDR1 SEHNR and CDR2 FQNEAQ (reference sequence). CDR3 amino acids: CASSPGGPSSYNEQFF. CDR3 nucleotide sequence: TGTGCCAGCAGCCCGGGGGGGCCCAGCTCCTACAATGAGCAGTTCTTC.

To note about this clonotype: This may arise from a read error, as a much more abundant clone is one base away. The chain carries TRBV5-1 and TRBJ1-5; the D is unclear. V was shortened by 0 bases and J by 6 bases, with 7 bases between the two germline ends. The germline V gene encodes CDR1 SGHRS and CDR2 YFSETQ. This CDR3 is built from 13 residues. The CDR3 sequence: CASSLAPTQPQHF. Written as DNA, the CDR3 is TGCGCCAGCAGCTTGGCCCCCACTCAGCCCCAGCATTTT.

Remarks on this clonotype: A read error may explain this, as a much larger clone is one base away. The V call is TRBV20-1, the J call TRBJ2-1; no clear D. CDR1 is DFQATT, CDR2 SNEGSKA, per germline (reference sequence). Trimming removed 0 bases from V and 4 bases from J, with 10 bases in between. This CDR3 spans 14 amino acids. The CDR3 coding sequence is TGCAGTGCTAGAGAGGTACTGGTTTACAATGAGCAGTTCTTC. Translation: CSAREVLVYNEQFF.

This clonotype was observed many times. The CDR3 loop reads CASNSRLAKNIQYF. The CDR3 DNA sequence: TGTGCCAGCAACTCGAGGTTAGCCAAAAACATTCAGTACTTC. V is TRBV12-3 or TRBV12-4 and J is TRBJ2-4; D is uncertain. This CDR3 is built from 14 residues. The V and J ends lost 7 bases and 0 bases respectively, with 10 bases between them.

This clonotype was observed at least ten times. The chain employs TRBV11-3 and TRBJ2-1, with 14 bases lining up with TRBD2. After removal of 8 bases from V and 9 bases from J, the junction contained 9 bases not matched to a gene. The CDR3 contains 15 residues. Germline loops: CDR1 SGHNT, CDR2 YENEEA. CDR3 amino acids: CASGRGLAGESEQFF. The CDR3 DNA is TGTGCCAGCGGAAGGGGACTAGCGGGAGAAAGTGAGCAGTTCTTC.

Ten or more counts support this clonotype. The chain combines TRBV5-1 with TRBJ1-1, with D tentatively TRBD1 (5 bases). The CDR3 spans 14 residues. Germline V lookup: CDR1 SGHRS, CDR2 YFSETQ. Deletions cut 4 bases from V and 1 base from J, with 11 bases between. CDR3 sequence reads: CASSPRQSNTEAFF. The CDR3 DNA is TGCGCCAGCAGCCCCCGACAGTCGAACACTGAAGCTTTCTTT.

This clonotype was seen ten or more times. The chain uses TRBV19 and TRBJ1-5; no definite D call. Germline CDR1 LNHDA, CDR2 SQIVND (reference sequence). Trimming stripped 3 bases from V and 5 bases from J, with 11 bases between. The CDR3 sequence is 14 residues long. CDR3 in DNA: TGTGCCAGTAGTATGCGAGAGGGTGATCAGCCCCAGCATTTT. This sequence encodes CASSMREGDQPQHF.

This clonotype was counted only a few times. The rearrangement uses TRBV5-4 and TRBJ2-3, with 7 nucleotides matching TRBD1. The germline V gene has CDR1 SGHNT and CDR2 YYREEE (reference sequence). J was trimmed by 5 bases and V by 3 bases; bases with no gene match: 9. This CDR3 contains 15 residues. CDR3 nucleotide sequence: TGTGCCAGCAGCTCGACAGGGAAACCGTTAGATACGCAGTATTTT. It encodes CASSSTGKPLDTQYF.

This clonotype was seen at least ten times. This chain uses TRBV12-3 or TRBV12-4 with TRBJ2-7; no reliable D call. The ends were cut back, 5 bases at V and 2 bases at J, with 10 bases in the middle. This CDR3 is built from 13 residues. DNA for the CDR3: TGTGCCAGCAGTCTACAAGTACCCTACGAGCAGTACTTC. Translating gives CASSLQVPYEQYF.

There are many counts of this clonotype. The V gene is TRBV10-2, the J gene TRBJ1-4; D unclear. The CDR3 extends over 14 amino acids. Germline loops: CDR1 WSHSY, CDR2 SAAADI. Trimming removed 4 bases at V and 6 bases at J, with 12 bases between. Here the CDR3 DNA reads TGCGCCAGCAGTGTTAGCTACGAGGATGAAAAACTGTTTTTT. Protein product: CASSVSYEDEKLFF.

This sequence joins TRBV29-1 and TRBJ1-1; possibly TRBD1 for D (6 bases). CDR1 and CDR2 from the germline V gene are SQVTM and ANQGSEA. V was clipped by 0 bases and J by 3 bases, with 11 bases between them. The CDR3 totals 14 residues. In nucleotides, the CDR3 is TGCAGCGTTGAAGAGGGGGGGGCAGACACTGAAGCTTTCTTT. This codes for CSVEEGGADTEAFF.

Many counts were recorded for this clonotype. This chain uses TRBV6-2 or TRBV6-3 with TRBJ1-1; 8 nucleotides line up with TRBD1. Trimming took 6 bases from V and 1 from J; bases not matched to a gene: 10. This CDR3 region has 16 residues. Germline-derived CDR1 and CDR2 are MNHEY and SVGEGT. The CDR3: CASRFQIGQGNTEAFF. CDR3 in DNA: TGTGCCAGCAGGTTTCAAATAGGACAGGGGAACACTGAAGCTTTCTTT.

This clonotype was seen ten or more times. J is TRBJ2-5 and V is TRBV5-1; 8 nucleotides match TRBD2. CDR3 length equals 16 residues. Germline trimming cut 4 bases from V and 6 bases from J; bases unmatched to any gene: 14. Per the germline V gene, CDR1 is SGHRS and CDR2 is YFSETQ. CDR3 DNA: TGCGCCAGCAGCGCAAACGGGAGGGCCGAGGGAAAGACCCAGTACTTC. It is translated as CASSANGRAEGKTQYF.

CDR3 DNA sequence: TGCAGCGTTGGCTACGGCAATCAGCCCCAGCATTTT. This encodes CSVGYGNQPQHF. V usage is TRBV29-1 and J usage is TRBJ1-5, with D unclear. Germline values: CDR1 SQVTM, CDR2 ANQGSEA. V shed 4 bases and J shed 2 bases, with 6 bases lying between them. The CDR3 extends over 12 amino acids.

There are many counts of this clonotype. The chain links TRBV29-1 to TRBJ2-5; perhaps TRBD2 as D (6 bases). V was cut by 2 bases and J by 7 bases, with 17 bases left in between. The germline gives CDR1 SQVTM, CDR2 ANQGSEA. The CDR3 extends over 14 amino acids. The CDR3: CSVETPGLRGTQYF. Here the CDR3 DNA reads TGCAGCGTTGAAACCCCGGGACTGAGAGGGACCCAGTACTTC.

The rearrangement uses TRBV5-1 and TRBJ1-1, with a weak D call TRBD1 (6 bases). The CDR3 spans 15 residues. Germline CDR1 SGHRS, CDR2 YFSETQ. Trimming took off 2 bases at V and 1 base at J, with 12 bases between the two ends. CDR3 nucleotide sequence: TGCGCCAGCAGCTTAATAGGGGGGGCGAACACTGAAGCTTTCTTT. Translation gives CASSLIGGANTEAFF.

This clonotype was counted only a few times. The CDR3 reads CASRGTRSNTGELFF. The CDR3 region has the DNA TGTGCCAGCAGAGGGACACGATCGAACACCGGGGAGCTGTTTTTT. The chain carries TRBV6-1 and TRBJ2-2, with D possibly being TRBD1 (6 bases). CDR3 size: 15 residues. Trimming cost V 6 bases and J 0 bases, with 11 bases left between them. From germline, CDR1 is MNHNS and CDR2 SASEGT.

The table lists this clonotype with many counts. The gene calls are TRBV10-1 and TRBJ1-1; D ambiguous. This CDR3 is built from 14 residues. CDR1 is WNHNN and CDR2 is SYGVQD in the germline V gene (reference sequence). Deletions cut 2 bases from V and 0 bases from J, with 7 bases between. CDR3 loop: CASSESRVNTEAFF. The DNA of the CDR3 is TGCGCCAGCAGTGAGAGTCGGGTGAACACTGAAGCTTTCTTT.

This clonotype came up many times. The chain uses TRBV12-3 or TRBV12-4 and TRBJ1-1, with no clear D. V was clipped by 4 bases and J by 0 bases, with 9 bases between them. The CDR3 length is 14 residues. The CDR3 DNA reads as TGTGCCAGCAGTTATACAGAGGTGAACACTGAAGCTTTCTTT. It yields the protein CASSYTEVNTEAFF.

This clonotype was counted at least ten times. The CDR3 protein is CASGYSAGANVLTF. The CDR3 nucleotides read TGTGCCAGCGGCTATTCTGCTGGGGCCAACGTCCTGACTTTC. The V and J genes are TRBV27 and TRBJ2-6; D gene unclear. From germline, CDR1 is MNHEY and CDR2 SMNVEV (reference sequence). With 8 bases removed from V and 2 bases from J, the gap between germline ends came to 10 bases. The CDR3 is made up of 14 amino acids.

This clonotype was counted at least ten times. V is TRBV5-1 and J is TRBJ1-3; no clear D. The CDR3 sequence is 15 residues long. Trimming stripped 4 bases from V and 0 bases from J, with 11 bases between. Germline values: CDR1 SGHRS, CDR2 YFSETQ. This CDR3 is CASSRRPPSGNTIYF. The DNA for the CDR3 is TGCGCCAGCAGCCGGCGGCCTCCCTCTGGAAACACCATATATTTT.